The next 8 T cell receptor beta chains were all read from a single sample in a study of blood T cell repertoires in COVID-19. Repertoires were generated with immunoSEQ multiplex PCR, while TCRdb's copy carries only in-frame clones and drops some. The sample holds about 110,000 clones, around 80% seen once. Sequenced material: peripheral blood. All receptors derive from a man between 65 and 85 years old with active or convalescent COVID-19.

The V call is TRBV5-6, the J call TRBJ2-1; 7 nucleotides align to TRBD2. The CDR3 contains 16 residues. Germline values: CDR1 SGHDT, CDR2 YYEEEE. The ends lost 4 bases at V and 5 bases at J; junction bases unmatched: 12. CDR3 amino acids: CASSPLGGSRNNEQFF. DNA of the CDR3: TGTGCCAGCAGCCCACTGGGCGGGAGCAGGAACAATGAGCAGTTCTTC. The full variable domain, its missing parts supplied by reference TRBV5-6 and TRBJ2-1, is DAGVTQSPTHLIKTRGQQVTLRCSPKSGHDTVSWYQQALGQGPQFIFQYYEEEERQRGNFPDRFSGHQFPNYSSELNVNALLLGDSALYLCASSPLGGSRNNEQFFGPGTRLTVL.

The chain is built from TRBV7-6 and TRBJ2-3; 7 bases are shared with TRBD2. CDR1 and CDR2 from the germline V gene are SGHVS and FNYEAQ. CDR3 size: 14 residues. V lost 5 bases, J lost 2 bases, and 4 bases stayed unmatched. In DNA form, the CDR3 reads TGTGCCAGCAGCCGCGGGGGACCCACAGATACGCAGTATTTT. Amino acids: CASSRGGPTDTQYF.

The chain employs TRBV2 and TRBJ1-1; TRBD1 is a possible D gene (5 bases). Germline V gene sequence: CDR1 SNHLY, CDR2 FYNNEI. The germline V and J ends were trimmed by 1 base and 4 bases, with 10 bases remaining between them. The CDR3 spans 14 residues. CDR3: CASSEGQGFTEAFF. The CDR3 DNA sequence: TGTGCCAGCAGTGAAGGTCAGGGTTTCACTGAAGCTTTCTTT.

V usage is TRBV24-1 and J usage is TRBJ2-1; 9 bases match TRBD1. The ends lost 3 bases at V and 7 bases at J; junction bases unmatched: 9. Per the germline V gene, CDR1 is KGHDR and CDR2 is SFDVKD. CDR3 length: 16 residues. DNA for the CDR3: TGTGCCACCAGTGATCTAGATTCGACAGGGGGGAATGAGCAGTTCTTC. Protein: CATSDLDSTGGNEQFF.

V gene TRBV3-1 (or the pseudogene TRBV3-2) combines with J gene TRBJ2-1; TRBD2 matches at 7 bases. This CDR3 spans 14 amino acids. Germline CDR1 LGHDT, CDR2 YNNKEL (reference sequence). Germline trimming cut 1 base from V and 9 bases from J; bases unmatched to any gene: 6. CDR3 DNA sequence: TGTGCCAGCAGCCAAGTTGGGGGAGGGCTTGAGCAGTTCTTC. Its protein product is CASSQVGGGLEQFF.

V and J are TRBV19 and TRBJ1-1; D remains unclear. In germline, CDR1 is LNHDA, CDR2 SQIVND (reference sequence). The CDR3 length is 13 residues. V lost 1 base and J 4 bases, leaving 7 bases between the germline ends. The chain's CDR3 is CASSIGAFTEAFF. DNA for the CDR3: TGTGCCAGTAGTATAGGGGCCTTCACTGAAGCTTTCTTT.

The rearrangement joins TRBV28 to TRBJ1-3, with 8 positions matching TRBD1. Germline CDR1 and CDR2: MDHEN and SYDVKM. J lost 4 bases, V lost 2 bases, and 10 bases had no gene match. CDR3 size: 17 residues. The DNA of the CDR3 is TGTGCCAGCAGTTTAGGAGGGACAGGCTTGGGGGGAAACACCATATATTTT. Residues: CASSLGGTGLGGNTIYF.

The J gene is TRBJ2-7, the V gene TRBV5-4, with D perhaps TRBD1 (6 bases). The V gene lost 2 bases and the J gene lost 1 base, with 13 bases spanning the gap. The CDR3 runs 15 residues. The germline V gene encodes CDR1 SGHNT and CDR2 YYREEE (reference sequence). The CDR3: CASSFGRGSSYEQYF. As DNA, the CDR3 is TGTGCCAGCAGCTTCGGCAGGGGATCTTCCTACGAGCAGTACTTC. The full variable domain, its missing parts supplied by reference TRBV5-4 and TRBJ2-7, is ETGVTQSPTHLIKTRGQQVTLRCSSQSGHNTVSWYQQALGQGPQFIFQYYREEENGRGNFPPRFSGLQFPNYSSELNVNALELDDSALYLCASSFGRGSSYEQYFGPGTRLTVT.